The 11 T cell receptor beta chains reported below all come from one sample, sequenced in a study of beta chain features in type 1 diabetes. No antigen has been identified for these receptors. Reverse transcription of all isolated RNA meant that expressed TCRB transcripts were sequenced. Produced via immunoSEQ multiplex PCR; TCRdb's table is partial and in-frame only. There are more than 300,000 clones in the sample; 10% to 15% occur only once, and about 0.01% lies in the top ten. The study's findings and limits: Type 1 diabetes patients showed a moderate but significant shortening of TCRB CDR3s in all four CD4+ subsets.

The material sequenced was naive CD4+ T cells from blood. The receptors were gathered from a woman aged 18 to 35 with type 1 diabetes.

The rearrangement uses TRBV7-9 and TRBJ1-2, with D maybe TRBD1 (5 bases). Trimming took off 4 bases at V and 5 bases at J, with 14 bases between the two ends. This CDR3 is built from 14 residues. Germline CDR1 SEHNR, CDR2 FQNEAQ (reference sequence). CDR3 residues: CASSSGGGDYGYTF. For the CDR3, the DNA is TGTGCCAGCAGCTCCGGGGGAGGGGATTATGGCTACACCTTC.

The chain joins TRBV4-3 to TRBJ2-2; TRBD1 matches 7 bases. This CDR3 region has 14 residues. Germline lookup yields CDR1 LGHNA and CDR2 YSLEER. The V segment lost 5 bases and the J segment 6 bases; nucleotides outside the gene matches: 6. CDR3 coding DNA: TGCGCCAGCAGCGAACAGGGGAAGGCCGGGGAGCTGTTTTTT. Translation gives CASSEQGKAGELFF.

The chain recombines TRBV15 with TRBJ2-4; the D is unclear. Trimming removed 6 bases at V and 0 bases at J, with 15 bases between. The CDR3 has 16 amino acids. In germline, CDR1 is LNHNV, CDR2 YYDKDF (reference sequence). CDR3 bases: TGTGCCACCAGTTCGAAACAGTTACTAGCCAAAAACATTCAGTACTTC. Its translation is CATSSKQLLAKNIQYF.

The chain combines TRBV21-1 with TRBJ1-6; TRBD1, the table's D call, lacks a check against the DNA. TRBV21-1 is flagged as a pseudogene. This CDR3 contains 15 residues. CDR3 sequence: CARTGTLQRNSPLHF. The CDR3 DNA reads as TGTGCCAGGACCGGGACACTGCAGCGGAATTCACCCCTCCACTTT.

This clone was detected only once. V usage is TRBV10-3 and J usage is TRBJ1-3, with D perhaps matching TRBD1 (5 bases). This CDR3 is 15 amino acids long. The V and J ends lost 6 bases and 0 bases respectively, with 12 bases between them. CDR1 is ENHRY, CDR2 SYGVKD, per germline. The CDR3 region is CAIRSTDISGNTIYF. For the CDR3, the DNA is TGTGCCATCAGATCGACAGACATCTCTGGAAACACCATATATTTT.

The chain is built from TRBV30 and TRBJ1-5, with 7 bases identical to TRBD1. There are 12 residues in the CDR3. The trim removed 5 bases at V and 5 bases at J, leaving 3 bases unmatched. CDR1 and CDR2 (germline): GTSNPN, SVGIG (reference sequence). For the CDR3, the DNA is TGTGCCTGGGGAACAGGGGATCAGCCCCAGCATTTT. It specifies CAWGTGDQPQHF.

This clone was seen a handful of times. The chain uses TRBV28 and TRBJ2-1; a possible D gene is TRBD1 (5 bases). Looked up from germline, CDR1 is MDHEN and CDR2 is SYDVKM. CDR3 size: 13 residues. Trimming took 2 bases from V and 8 from J, leaving 10 bases between them. In DNA, the CDR3 is TGTGCCAGCAGTTTAGGCAGGGCCCATGAGCAGTTCTTC. It encodes CASSLGRAHEQFF.

This clone has just one count. V gene TRBV27 combines with J gene TRBJ2-1; TRBD2 matches 7 bases. Germline CDR1 reads MNHEY; CDR2 reads SMNVEV (reference sequence). CDR3 length: 13 residues. V lost 9 bases to trimming and J lost 8 bases; unmatched junction nucleotides: 10. CDR3 region: CASSRAGEYEQFF. CDR3 in DNA: TGTGCCAGTTCTCGGGCGGGAGAGTATGAGCAGTTCTTC.

This clone has a handful of counts. This chain uses TRBV2 with TRBJ2-2; 9 bases agree with TRBD1. In germline, CDR1 is SNHLY, CDR2 FYNNEI. There are 13 residues in the CDR3. Germline trimming cut 4 bases from V and 6 bases from J; bases unmatched to any gene: 0. CDR3 region: CASSGQGAGELFF. The CDR3 DNA reads TGTGCCAGCAGTGGACAGGGGGCCGGGGAGCTGTTTTTT.

This clone was recorded a few times. This sequence joins TRBV28 and TRBJ1-1; perhaps TRBD1 as D (6 bases). CDR1 and CDR2 (germline): MDHEN, SYDVKM. The germline V and J ends were trimmed by 1 base and 1 base, with 16 bases remaining between them. The CDR3 runs to 17 residues. The CDR3 loop reads CASSLFVRGNRNTEAFF. The CDR3 DNA is TGTGCCAGCAGTTTATTTGTCAGGGGAAATCGGAACACTGAAGCTTTCTTT.

The V call is TRBV4-3, the J call TRBJ2-1; 10 nucleotides agree with TRBD2. Germline V lookup: CDR1 LGHNA, CDR2 YSLEER. With 1 base clipped from V and 0 bases from J, the junction kept 6 bases outside the gene matches. The CDR3 contains 18 residues. The CDR3 DNA is TGCGCCAGCAGCCAAGGCTCAGCGGGAGGGAGCTCCTACAATGAGCAGTTCTTC. Amino acid sequence: CASSQGSAGGSSYNEQFF.